This T cell receptor beta chain comes out of a study of blood T cell repertoires in COVID-19. About the research overall: COVID-19 samples from acute and convalescent phases originated in the United States, Italy and Spain. In each case, the material was cDNA or gDNA derived from T cells, B-cell-depleted T cells, or PBMCs.

The CDR3 loop spans 15 amino acids. Germline V CDR1 and CDR2: KGHSH, LQKENI. The trim removed 3 bases at V and 6 bases at J, leaving 7 bases unmatched. Per the study methods: Using reference gene primer amplification, nucleated cell counts were estimated. Assay used: immunoSEQ multiplex PCR; TCRdb lists only in-frame clones, some missing. The V and J calls and the clone size are those of that table, but D and trimming were determined from the DNA. The sample shows some 120,000 clones, approximately 89% of them seen only once. The V and J genes are TRBV18 and TRBJ2-1; 8 bases fit TRBD2. The origin of this receptor is a woman in her sixties with acute or convalescent COVID-19. Source material: peripheral blood. This CDR3 reads CASSPISGGPNEQFF. CDR3 in DNA: TGTGCCAGCTCACCCATTTCGGGAGGGCCCAATGAGCAGTTCTTC.